Listed below are T cell receptor beta chains from one sample, sequenced in a study of shared clonotypes between healthy human individuals. Assay: immunoSEQ multiplex PCR; the TCRdb copy retains only in-frame clones and omits some. The data contain 600,000 or so clones, 85% to 95% of them singletons. Sequenced sample: naive CD8+ T cells sorted from blood. These receptor sequences come from a woman in her 30s in good health. Both conserved end residues are part of each CDR3. A D gene is named only where the DNA matches it firmly. Clone size is not always given. Where it is, it says once, few, many or a class for expanded clones.

J | V | D | size | DNA | CDR3
TRBJ1-1 | TRBV4-1 | . | . | TGCGCCAGCCAAGGTGGTTACACTGAAGCTTTCTTT | CASQGGYTEAFF
TRBJ2-7 | TRBV6-1 | TRBD2 | . | TGTGCCAGCAGTGAAGCGATTAGCGGGATCTACGAGCAGTACTTC | CASSEAISGIYEQYF
TRBJ2-5 | TRBV19 | . | . | TGTGCCAGTAGTATCGATGGACCAGAGACCCAGTACTTC | CASSIDGPETQYF
TRBJ1-1 | TRBV4-1 | . | few | TGCGCCAGCAGGAGCGAAAGGGAGGGCACTGAAGCTTTCTTT | CASRSEREGTEAFF
TRBJ1-6 | TRBV15 | . | . | TGTGCCACCAGCACAAGACCGGTCTCACCCCTCCACTTT | CATSTRPVSPLHF
TRBJ2-7 | TRBV27 | . | . | TGTGCCAGCAGTTCGGGACCCGAGCAGTACTTC | CASSSGPEQYF
TRBJ2-7 | TRBV29-1 | . | . | TGCAGCGTCCGGGACAACTCCTACGAGCAGTACTTC | CSVRDNSYEQYF
TRBJ2-7 | TRBV7-9 | TRBD2 | . | TGTGCCAGCAGCGGGAGCGGGCGGGAGTGGTACGAGCAGTACTTC | CASSGSGREWYEQYF
TRBJ2-1 | TRBV10-3 | . | . | TGTGCCATCAGTTCACCACGGACGGACAATGAGCAGTTCTTC | CAISSPRTDNEQFF
TRBJ2-7 | TRBV27 | TRBD2 | . | TGTGCCAGCAGTTTAGGCGGGAGGATTCACGAGCAGTACTTC | CASSLGGRIHEQYF
TRBJ2-7 | TRBV5-8 | TRBD1 | many | TGTGCCAGCAGCTTGGCCCCAAGGACAGGTGACTACGAGCAGTACTTC | CASSLAPRTGDYEQYF
TRBJ1-4 | TRBV28 | . | . | TGTGCCAGCAGTTCGAACAGGGAAATACAGGAAAAACTGTTTTTT | CASSSNREIQEKLFF
TRBJ2-1 | TRBV7-2 | TRBD2 | . | TGTGCCAGCAGCGCCGGACTAGCGGGATTTAATGAGCAGTTCTTC | CASSAGLAGFNEQFF
TRBJ1-5 | TRBV6-5 | . | . | TGTGCCAGCAGTAACGGGGGCGTCAATCAGCCCCAGCATTTT | CASSNGGVNQPQHF
TRBJ2-7 | TRBV5-3 | . | once | TGTGCCAGAAGCTCTATCCGGGACCGACATCCCTACGAGCAGTACTTC | CARSSIRDRHPYEQYF
TRBJ1-2 | TRBV27 | . | . | TGTGCCAGCAGACTAGGGGCGGCCTATGGCTACACCTTC | CASRLGAAYGYTF
TRBJ1-5 | TRBV27 | . | . | TGTGCCAGCAGTTTTTTGGGGAGAGGTCAGCCCCAGCATTTT | CASSFLGRGQPQHF
TRBJ1-2 | TRBV7-9 | . | . | TGTGCCAGCAGCTTAGCGTCCAGGGCTAACTATGGCTACACCTTC | CASSLASRANYGYTF
TRBJ2-3 | TRBV7-8 | . | . | TGTGCCAGCAGAAGTTGGGCGAGGGGCACAGATACGCAGTATTTT | CASRSWARGTDTQYF
TRBJ2-3 | TRBV27 | . | . | TGTGCCAGCAGTTTAGTGGCCCTAAGCGGTAGCACAGATACGCAGTATTTT | CASSLVALSGSTDTQYF
TRBJ2-3 | TRBV19 | . | . | TGTGCCAGTAGTATAGATCTAGAGAGCCCAAGCACGGATACGCAGTATTTT | CASSIDLESPSTDTQYF
TRBJ2-2 | TRBV6-1 | . | . | TGTGCCAGCAGTGAATTCAGGGGACACGGGGAGCTGTTTTTT | CASSEFRGHGELFF
TRBJ2-7 | TRBV28 | . | . | TGTGCCAGCAGTTTAGTCAACAGTGGGTACGAGCAGTACTTC | CASSLVNSGYEQYF